One and the same sample provided the 3 T cell receptor beta chains below, sequenced in a study of human T cells and chemical hapten exposure. The time point is: patch test 3, about 24 weeks after DPC sensitization. Treatment in this sample: therapeutic diphenylcyclopropenone sensitization with weekly scalp DPC. TCRdb ran MiXCR on the RACE reads and lists one entry per CDR3 protein. The sample shows tens of thousands of distinct CDR3 sequences, approximately 12% of them seen only once. The input for sequencing was whole blood, taken in connection with sensitization to the hapten diphenylcyclopropenone (DPC). Receptors were obtained from a woman aged 50 to 65 with alopecia areata. Some clones in this sample may be carry-over from other donors' samples.

This clonotype was counted at least ten times. The J gene is TRBJ2-5, the V gene TRBV6-6; D is perhaps TRBD1 or TRBD2 (5 bases each). CDR1 and CDR2 from the germline V gene are MNHNY and SVGAGI (reference sequence). The V end was cut by 7 bases, the J end by 4 bases, with 13 bases between. The CDR3 consists of 13 residues. The CDR3 loop reads CASTRGNRETQYF. In DNA, the CDR3 is TGTGCCAGCACCCGGGGCAACCGAGAGACCCAGTACTTC.

Worth noting for this clonotype: A much larger clone sits a single nucleotide away, making a read error possible. This chain joins TRBV12-3 or TRBV12-4 and TRBJ2-2; TRBD1 aligns across 7 bases. The length of the CDR3 is 17 residues. CDR3 in amino acids: CASTTGEFGPNTGDLFF. CDR3 coding DNA: TGTGCCAGCACTACAGGGGAGTTCGGCCCGAACACCGGGGATCTGTTTTTT.

The sample holds a few counts of this clonotype. The chain carries TRBV18 and TRBJ1-2; D possibly corresponds to TRBD1 (5 bases). The CDR3 extends over 16 amino acids. CDR1 and CDR2 from the germline V gene are KGHSH and LQKENI. Trimming pared 5 bases from V and 3 bases from J, leaving 19 bases between. This CDR3 reads CASSSYSRGPDYGYTF. Written as DNA, the CDR3 is TGTGCCAGCTCATCATATAGCCGGGGCCCTGACTATGGCTACACCTTC.